This T cell receptor (beta chain) was profiled in a study of T cell repertoires in cytomegalovirus infection. Study-wide background: Public TCR beta signatures were indicative of both CMV infection and a matching HLA type.

TCRdb re-called the reads with MiXCR, one entry per CDR3 protein. The table has around 450,000 distinct CDR3 sequences, 31% seen once; the top ten hold roughly 13%. For this clonotype: Its antigen is not known.

Notes on the study in general: Frequencies of public TCR beta families were cumulated, and this identified carriers of CMV plus the relevant HLA. In two of eight donors, the top clonotype was HLA-C-restricted CMV-specific.

This receptor was taken from a human donor in good health (CMV status not recorded). Some clones in this sample may be carry-over from other donors' samples. What was sequenced was PBMCs.

CDR3 loop: CASSTAGFTDTQYF. The CDR3 DNA reads as TGTGCCAGCAGCACAGCGGGGTTCACAGATACGCAGTATTTT. The chain recombines TRBV12-3 or TRBV12-4 with TRBJ2-3; TRBD2 matches at 7 bases. Trimming removed 6 bases from V and 2 bases from J; junction bases left unmatched: 5. CDR3 length: 14 residues.